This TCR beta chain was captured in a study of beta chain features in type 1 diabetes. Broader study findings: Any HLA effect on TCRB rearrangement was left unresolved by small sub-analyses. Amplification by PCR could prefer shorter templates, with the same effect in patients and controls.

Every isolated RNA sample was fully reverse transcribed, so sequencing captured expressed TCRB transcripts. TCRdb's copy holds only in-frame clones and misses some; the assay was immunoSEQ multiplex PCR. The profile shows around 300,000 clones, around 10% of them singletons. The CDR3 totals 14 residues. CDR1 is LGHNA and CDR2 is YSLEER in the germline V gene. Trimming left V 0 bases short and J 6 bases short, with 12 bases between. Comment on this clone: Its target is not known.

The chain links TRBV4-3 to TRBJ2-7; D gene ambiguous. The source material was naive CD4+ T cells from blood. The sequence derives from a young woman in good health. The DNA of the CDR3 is TGCGCCAGCAGCCAAGACCGAGGCGTGCGCGAGCAGTACTTC. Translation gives CASSQDRGVREQYF.